These T cell receptor beta chains were read from a single sample in a study of human CD8 memory T cell subsets. From the 5' RACE reads, TCRdb lists one entry per CDR3 protein and no DNA. The sample's table shows 6,500 to 8,000 distinct CDR3 sequences. The specimen was CD8+ T cells from PBMCs. Receptors originate from a human donor in good health. Each CDR3 is given with its conserved first and last residue. Rows may omit the clone size; those that give it use once, few, many or a size class.

j_gene	abundance	v_gene	CDR3aa
TRBJ2-7	NA	TRBV28	CASSSARYTYEQYF
TRBJ1-4	NA	TRBV10-1	CASSRDRGPYEKLFF
TRBJ1-1	medium-sized	TRBV6-5	CASSWGERAFF
TRBJ2-1	NA	TRBV7-3	CASSLNRESYNEQFF
TRBJ1-1	NA	TRBV2	CASSEANRGATEAFF
TRBJ2-1	NA	TRBV7-9	CASSSDGSGASYNEQFF
TRBJ2-5	NA	TRBV19	CASSGEETQYF
TRBJ2-3	NA	TRBV5-1	CASSQFGVLDTQYF
TRBJ1-5	NA	TRBV4-1	CASSQREQGNQPQHF
TRBJ1-1	NA	TRBV3-1	CASSQDGAGLLTTEAFF
TRBJ2-3	NA	TRBV28	CASRSQDASTDTQYF
TRBJ2-1	NA	TRBV7-8	CASSLDRGYNEQFF
TRBJ2-1	NA	TRBV6-1	CASSEVVAYNEQFF
TRBJ1-4	NA	TRBV12-3/TRBV12-4	CASSPQLWDEKLFF
TRBJ1-1	medium-sized	TRBV7-9	CASSPGTKNTEAFF
TRBJ1-1	NA	TRBV18	CASSAIQENTEAFF
TRBJ1-2	NA	TRBV6-5	CASSYPTGVGNYGYTF
TRBJ2-7	medium-sized	TRBV12-3/TRBV12-4	CASSFVRGHEQYF
TRBJ2-1	medium-sized	TRBV27	CASSLSSLNEQFF
TRBJ2-7	NA	TRBV27	CASSSERKAYEQYF
TRBJ1-1	NA	TRBV20-1	CSALGQVGGTEAFF
TRBJ2-7	NA	TRBV5-1	CASSFWQGYEQYF
TRBJ2-7	NA	TRBV20-1	CSARGESSYEQYF
TRBJ1-1	NA	TRBV4-1	CASSQEGVDTEAFF
TRBJ2-1	NA	TRBV7-9	CASSIADYHEQFF
TRBJ2-3	NA	TRBV28	CASSVASGRTSWVDTQYF
TRBJ2-2	medium-sized	TRBV15	CATSRDLLAGEDPTGELFF
TRBJ1-1	NA	TRBV29-1	CSTGPRGSEAFF
TRBJ1-2	NA	TRBV29-1	CSVEDSNYGYTF
TRBJ2-4	NA	TRBV12-3/TRBV12-4	CASSSRGGGLNIQYF
TRBJ2-7	NA	TRBV6-2/TRBV6-3	CASSYSGGTGDYEQYF
TRBJ2-1	NA	TRBV7-3	CASSLGGRAQNEQFF
TRBJ2-3	NA	TRBV29-1	CSASSGGGDTQYF
TRBJ1-1	NA	TRBV6-6	CASSDGQNTEAFF
TRBJ1-1	NA	TRBV20-1	CSARFGERSEAFF
TRBJ1-1	medium-sized	TRBV6-6	CASSEPGGGTEAFF
TRBJ2-5	NA	TRBV6-9	CASSSETGQETQYF
TRBJ1-1	NA	TRBV6-1	CASSEGANTEAFF
TRBJ2-5	NA	TRBV7-8	CASSQTWGSLAQYF
TRBJ2-3	NA	TRBV6-6	CASSYTGRGSSTDTQYF
TRBJ2-7	NA	TRBV7-9	CASSLASGRLNYEQYF
TRBJ1-2	NA	TRBV30	CAWYSEGTNYGYTF
TRBJ2-5	NA	TRBV2	CASKPTLGETQYF
TRBJ2-2	NA	TRBV12-3/TRBV12-4	CASSFIVSREDTGELFF
TRBJ1-5	medium-sized	TRBV19	CASSPSAGNSNQPQHF
TRBJ2-3	NA	TRBV28	CASRERLAGVPDTQYF
TRBJ2-1	medium-sized	TRBV7-9	CASSPQRGDRYNEQFF
TRBJ1-1	NA	TRBV12-3/TRBV12-4	CASSQAGRDTEAFF
TRBJ2-5	NA	TRBV11-2	CASSLGHSGGLYQETQYF
TRBJ2-7	NA	TRBV12-3/TRBV12-4	CASTLSGYEQYF
TRBJ2-5	NA	TRBV28	CASSYNGRETQYF
TRBJ2-7	NA	TRBV11-2	CASSLDRTGSYEQYF
TRBJ2-3	NA	TRBV20-1	CSARGDRALVSTDTQYF
TRBJ2-2	NA	TRBV27	CASSPRSGGIGELFF
TRBJ2-1	NA	TRBV5-1	CASSLDPGARDNEQFF